This T cell receptor (beta chain) was documented in a study of PD-1 blockade in mismatch repair-deficient tumors. Regarding the study as a whole: After pembrolizumab, tumor-resident clones rose rapidly, then generally contracted before radiologic responses.

The sample's time point: approximately ten-day in vitro stimulation with candidate neoantigen peptide 7. The TCR-sequenced patients were a few responders to pembrolizumab. Seven or eight ELISpot-reactive neoantigen peptides each drove a 10-day in vitro stimulation. Comments on this clone: Its antigen is unknown.

The table came from immunoSEQ multiplex PCR; TCRdb's copy has only in-frame clones and leaves some out. The table includes roughly 10,000 clones, around 90% detected once. The source material was cells cultured in vitro, sampled from a patient treated with pembrolizumab. This clonotype originated in an adult with mismatch repair-deficient cancer.

Here the CDR3 reads CASSPRVPAWPQHF. CDR3 nucleotide sequence: TGTGCCAGCAGCCCGAGGGTCCCGGCATGGCCCCAGCATTTT. V is TRBV7-8 and J is TRBJ1-5; D unresolved. Trimming took 5 bases from V and 9 from J, leaving 17 bases between them. Germline CDR1 SGHVS, CDR2 FQNEAQ. The CDR3 runs to 14 residues.